This T cell receptor (beta chain) comes out of a study of CD8+ T cells in alopecia areata (dated by TCRdb to between 2017 and 2018). Context from the whole study: The treated patients took part in an open-label pilot trial in which moderate-to-severe alopecia areata was treated with oral tofacitinib at 5 to 10 mg twice daily. immunoSEQ multiplex PCR using 35 Vbeta forward primers and 13 Jbeta reverse primers was used to amplify TCRbeta CDR3 regions. In humans, TCRbeta sequencing was performed on scalp tissue and on sorted CD4+ and CD8+ peripheral blood T cells from healthy controls and from patients with patchy or totalis/universalis alopecia areata. Patients stayed on tofacitinib for 6 to 18 months and then had 6 months of follow-up off drug so that delayed response and recurrence could be assessed. RNA came from the PAXgene miRNA kit for fixed scalp, the miRNeasy kit for PBMCs, and the RNeasy kit for mouse skin. Disease severity in treated patients was measured with the SALT score, which quantifies the percentage of affected scalp surface area. Scalp clonality was compared across normal scalp (n=4), patchy alopecia areata scalp (n=8), and alopecia totalis/universalis scalp (n=8). High-throughput TCRbeta sequencing was used to examine T cell clonal expansion in alopecia areata in both the C3H/HeJ mouse model and human patients. Biopsies were taken from tofacitinib-treated patients at baseline and at 4 and 24 weeks of treatment, and a later scalp biopsy was taken in several of the tofacitinib-treated patients.

Receptors were amplified or captured by the immunoSEQ multiplex PCR assay. To provide template for TCR sequencing, every sample had RNA extracted and reverse transcribed into cDNA. First-strand cDNA was synthesized using SuperScript III with a 2:1 mix of oligo-dT and random hexamers. A synthetic immune receptor repertoire was used to gauge amplification bias, and whatever bias remained was removed computationally. On the authors' methods: Raw reads were preprocessed to remove errors, and CDR3 was defined by IMGT conventions from the conserved cysteine to phenylalanine. Clonality was computed by normalizing Shannon entropy by log2 of the number of productive unique TCRs and subtracting the result from 1. Whether scalp clones were CD4 or CD8 was inferred by matching scalp TCRbeta sequences against CD4 and CD8 repertoires sorted from blood. Not all clones reach the TCRdb copy of this immuneACCESS table, which keeps in-frame sequences only. Checked studies attribute under half of the gap to unresolved V genes and leave the rest unexplained. V and J calls and clone size are as listed in that table; D and trimming were resolved from the DNA. The sample records 90,000 to 150,000 clones, more than 40% of which are singletons. The biggest ten clones account for roughly 0.5% of the sample.

On this clone: Its antigen specificity is not known. No much larger clone is present one base from it, and per-base qualities are unavailable.

Broad study findings and their caveats: The treated cohort was small, with a single nonresponder, so links between baseline CD8+ expansion and response need larger studies. Scalp clonality and the number of expanded CD8+ clones among the top 100 scalp clones were significantly decreased by tofacitinib. Compared with normal scalp, lesional scalp, particularly in alopecia totalis/universalis, had higher clonality and more expanded CD8+ clones, which suggests antigenic drive. Shared TCR sequences between patients were less evident than in mice, which may be partly attributable to HLA diversity in the patient population. During tofacitinib treatment, many expanded lesional clones remained in scalp and blood, and this persistence may partly explain relapse after treatment is stopped. Resident alphabeta T cells in normal human skin are also sequenced, complicating scalp TCR repertoire analysis, unlike mouse skin dominated by gammadelta T cells.

The time point label, read with the paper, signifies: around 4 weeks on oral tofacitinib. The sample's treatment or condition label, decoded: oral pan-JAK inhibitor, 5-10 mg twice daily. From alopecia areata patients, peripheral blood was collected along with lesional scalp punch biopsies. PBMCs were isolated by density centrifugation and stained for CD3, CD4 and CD8, after which CD4+ and CD8+ T cells were sorted on a FACSAria. The CDR3 goes from the cysteine to the phenylalanine over 13 residues. Only the CDR3 DNA stays, 39 bases, in frame from base 1. Via the germline V gene, CDR1 is SGHTA and CDR2 FQGNSA. Trimming takes 2 bases from V and 6 bases from J, and the germline ends sit 10 bases apart.

The sequence was obtained from a human donor with alopecia areata. The rearrangement joined TRBV7-2 to TRBJ1-1, and possibly TRBD1, on 5 matching bases. Sequenced here: CD4+ T cells sorted from blood, sampled at week 4, from a patient treated with tofacitinib. This receptor has the CDR3 CASSLLYRSEAFF. The sequenced DNA is TGTGCCAGCAGCTTATTATACAGGTCTGAAGCTTTCTTT.